The 7 T cell receptor beta chains below all came from one sample that was sequenced in a study of cytomegalovirus exposure and HLA in healthy donors. Primers: 60 Vbeta forward and 13 Jbeta reverse. Profiling relied on immunoSEQ multiplex PCR, and the TCRdb table lists in-frame clones only, not all of them. The table records about 250,000 clones, under 90% of them present only once. The specimen was PBMCs. These receptors all come from a girl aged 2 to 9 in good health and CMV-seronegative.

The chain joins TRBV2 to TRBJ1-6; D not certain. V was clipped by 3 bases and J by 4 bases, with 16 bases between them. This CDR3 is built from 17 residues. Germline values: CDR1 SNHLY, CDR2 FYNNEI. CDR3 in DNA: TGTGCCAGCAGTGAGCGAGGGAAGTTAGTGTATAATTCACCCCTCCACTTT. This codes for CASSERGKLVYNSPLHF.

This chain joins TRBV13 and TRBJ2-7, with a tentative D call TRBD2 (6 bases). The CDR3 has 16 amino acids. The V gene lost 5 bases and the J gene lost 0 bases, with 17 bases spanning the gap. Germline V lookup: CDR1 PRHDT, CDR2 FYEKMQ (reference sequence). CDR3 protein: CASSPRLGRISYEQYF. Written as DNA, the CDR3 is TGTGCCAGCAGCCCAAGACTAGGGAGAATCTCCTACGAGCAGTACTTC.

The V gene is TRBV29-1, the J gene TRBJ2-7; TRBD1 aligns across 7 bases. Germline CDR1 SQVTM, CDR2 ANQGSEA. V gave up 1 base and J gave up 6 bases; unmatched junction bases: 9. The CDR3 runs 14 residues. The CDR3 nucleotides read TGCAGCGTTGAAGTTGGCCGGACAGGATGCGAGCAGTACTTC. Residues: CSVEVGRTGCEQYF.

This rearrangement joins TRBV28 to TRBJ2-6; D ambiguous. CDR3 length equals 15 residues. Germline V CDR1 and CDR2: MDHEN, SYDVKM. Trimming stripped 7 bases from V and 0 bases from J, with 10 bases between. As DNA, the CDR3 is TGTGCCAGCAATTCCTGGAGCTCTGGGGCCAACGTCCTGACTTTC. Its protein product is CASNSWSSGANVLTF.

The V call is TRBV28, the J call TRBJ2-5, with 10 bases aligning to TRBD2. The length of the CDR3 is 14 residues. V dropped 7 bases and J dropped 4; count of bases not matched to a gene: 6. Germline V gives CDR1 MDHEN, CDR2 SYDVKM. The CDR3 DNA reads as TGTGCCAGCAAGTTAGCGGGAGGATCAGAGACCCAGTACTTC. It translates to CASKLAGGSETQYF.

The chain recombines TRBV7-8 with TRBJ2-1; D gene uncertain. V shed 1 base and J shed 5 bases, with 18 bases lying between them. The CDR3 has 17 amino acids. Per germline, CDR1 SGHVS and CDR2 FQNEAQ. This chain's CDR3 is CASSLEAFWQANNEQFF. As DNA, the CDR3 is TGTGCCAGCAGCTTAGAGGCTTTTTGGCAGGCCAACAATGAGCAGTTCTTC.

This clone was counted only a few times. The V gene is TRBV5-1, the J gene TRBJ2-7; D remains unclear. The V end was cut by 2 bases, the J end by 6 bases, with 21 bases between. The CDR3 contains 16 residues. Germline values: CDR1 SGHRS, CDR2 YFSETQ. CDR3 DNA: TGCGCCAGCAGCTTACAACTGCTCCCGTCAGGTACCGAGCAGTACTTC. It translates to CASSLQLLPSGTEQYF.